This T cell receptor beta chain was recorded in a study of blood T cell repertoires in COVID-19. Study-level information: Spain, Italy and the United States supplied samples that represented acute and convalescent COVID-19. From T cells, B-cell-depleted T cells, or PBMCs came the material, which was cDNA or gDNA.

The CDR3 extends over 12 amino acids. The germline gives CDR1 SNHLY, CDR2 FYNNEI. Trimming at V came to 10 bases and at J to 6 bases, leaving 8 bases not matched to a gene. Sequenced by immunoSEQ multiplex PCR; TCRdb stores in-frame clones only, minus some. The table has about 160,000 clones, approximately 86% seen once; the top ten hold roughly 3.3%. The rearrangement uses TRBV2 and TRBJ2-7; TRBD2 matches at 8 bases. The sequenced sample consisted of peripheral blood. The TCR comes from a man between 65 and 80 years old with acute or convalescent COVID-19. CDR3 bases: TGTGCCACCTGGAATAGCGGGATCGAGCAGTACTTC. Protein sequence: CATWNSGIEQYF.